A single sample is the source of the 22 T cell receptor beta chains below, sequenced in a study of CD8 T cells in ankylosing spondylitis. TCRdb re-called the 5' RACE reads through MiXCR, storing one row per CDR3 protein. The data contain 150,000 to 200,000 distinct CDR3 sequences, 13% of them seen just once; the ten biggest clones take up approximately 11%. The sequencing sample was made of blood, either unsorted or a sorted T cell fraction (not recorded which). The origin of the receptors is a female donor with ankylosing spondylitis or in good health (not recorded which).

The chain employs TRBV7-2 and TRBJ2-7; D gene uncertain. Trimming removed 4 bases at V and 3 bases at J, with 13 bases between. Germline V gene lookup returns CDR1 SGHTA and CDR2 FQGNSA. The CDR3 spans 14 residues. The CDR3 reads CASSSDRRRYEQYF. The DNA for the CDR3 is TGTGCCAGCAGCTCAGACCGCAGACGCTACGAGCAGTACTTC.

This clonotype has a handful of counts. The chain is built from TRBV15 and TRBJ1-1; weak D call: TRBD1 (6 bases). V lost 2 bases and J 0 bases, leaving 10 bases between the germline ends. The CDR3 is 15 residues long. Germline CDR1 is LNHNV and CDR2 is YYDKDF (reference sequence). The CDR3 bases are TGTGCCACCAGCAGAACAGGGATATTGAACACTGAAGCTTTCTTT. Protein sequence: CATSRTGILNTEAFF.

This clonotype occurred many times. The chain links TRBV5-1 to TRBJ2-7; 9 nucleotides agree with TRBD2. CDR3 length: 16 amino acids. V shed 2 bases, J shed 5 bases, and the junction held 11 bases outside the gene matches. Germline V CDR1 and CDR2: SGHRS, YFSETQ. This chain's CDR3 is CASSLGNSGRSDEQYF. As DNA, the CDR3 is TGCGCCAGCAGCTTAGGGAATAGCGGGAGATCCGACGAGCAGTACTTC.

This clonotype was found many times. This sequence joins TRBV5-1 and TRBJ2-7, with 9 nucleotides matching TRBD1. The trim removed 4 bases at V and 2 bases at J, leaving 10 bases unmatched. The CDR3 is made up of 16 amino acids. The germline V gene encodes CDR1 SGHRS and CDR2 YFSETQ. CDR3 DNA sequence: TGCGCCAGCAGCGATAATGCCGGGACAGGGACCTACGAGCAGTACTTC. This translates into CASSDNAGTGTYEQYF.

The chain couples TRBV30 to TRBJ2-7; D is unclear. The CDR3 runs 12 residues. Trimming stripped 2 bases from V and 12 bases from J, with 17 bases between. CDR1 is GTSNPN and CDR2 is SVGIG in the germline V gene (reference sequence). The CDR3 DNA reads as TGTGCCTGGAGTCCCCCGAGTCGAGAGGCGTACTTC. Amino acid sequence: CAWSPPSREAYF.

The CDR3 protein is CASRASIGWDEQYF. The CDR3 DNA is TGTGCCAGCAGAGCATCAATAGGATGGGACGAGCAGTACTTC. The chain joins TRBV6-1 to TRBJ2-7; D is unresolved. Germline CDR1 is MNHNS and CDR2 is SASEGT. Trimming cost V 6 bases and J 5 bases, with 17 bases left between them. The CDR3 sequence is 14 residues long.

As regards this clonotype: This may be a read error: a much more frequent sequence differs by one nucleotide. The CDR3 nucleotides read TGTGCCAGCAGCTTATTCTTAAACGGGCGTCAGTCTTCACAGCCCCAGCATTTT. This codes for CASSLFLNGRQSSQPQHF. This chain links TRBV11-1 with TRBJ1-5; D uncertain. Trimming removed 2 bases at V and 7 bases at J, with 24 bases between. This CDR3 contains 18 residues. Germline assignment: CDR1 SGHAT and CDR2 FQDESV (reference sequence).

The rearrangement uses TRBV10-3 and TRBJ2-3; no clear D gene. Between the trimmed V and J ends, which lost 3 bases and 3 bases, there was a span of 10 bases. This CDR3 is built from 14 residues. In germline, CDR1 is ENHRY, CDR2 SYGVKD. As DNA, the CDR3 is TGTGCCATCAGTGATTGGGGTGGGACAGATACGCAGTATTTT. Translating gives CAISDWGGTDTQYF.

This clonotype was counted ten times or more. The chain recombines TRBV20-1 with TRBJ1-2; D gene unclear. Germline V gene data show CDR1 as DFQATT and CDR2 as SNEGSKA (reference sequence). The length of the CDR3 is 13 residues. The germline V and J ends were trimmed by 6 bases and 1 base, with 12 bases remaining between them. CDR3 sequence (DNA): TGCAGTGCGTTGGGAGAGGATAACTATGGCTACACCTTC. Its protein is CSALGEDNYGYTF.

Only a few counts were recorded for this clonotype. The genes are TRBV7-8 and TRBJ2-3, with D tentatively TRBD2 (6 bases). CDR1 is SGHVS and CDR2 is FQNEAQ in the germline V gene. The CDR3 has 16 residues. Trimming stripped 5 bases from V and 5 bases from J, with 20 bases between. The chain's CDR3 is CASSLSRDSRGDTQYF. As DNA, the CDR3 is TGTGCCAGCAGCCTCTCCCGGGACTCCCGGGGAGATACGCAGTATTTT.

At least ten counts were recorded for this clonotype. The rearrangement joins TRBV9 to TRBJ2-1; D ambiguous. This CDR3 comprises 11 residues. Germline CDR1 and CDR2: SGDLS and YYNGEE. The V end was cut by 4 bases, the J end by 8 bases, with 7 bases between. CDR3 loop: CASSPRDEQFF. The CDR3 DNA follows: TGTGCCAGCAGCCCTAGGGATGAGCAGTTCTTC.

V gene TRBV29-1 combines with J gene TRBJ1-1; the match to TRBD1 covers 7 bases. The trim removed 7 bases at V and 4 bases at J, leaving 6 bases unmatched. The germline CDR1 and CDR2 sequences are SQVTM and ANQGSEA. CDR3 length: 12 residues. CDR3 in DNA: TGCAGCGGGCTCGCAGGGGGCACTGAAGCTTTCTTT. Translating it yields CSGLAGGTEAFF.

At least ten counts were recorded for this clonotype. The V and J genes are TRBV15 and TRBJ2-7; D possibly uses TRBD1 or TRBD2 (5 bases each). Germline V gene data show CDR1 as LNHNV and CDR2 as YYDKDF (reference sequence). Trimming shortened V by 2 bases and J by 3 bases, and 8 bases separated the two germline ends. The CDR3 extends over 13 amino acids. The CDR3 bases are TGTGCCACCAGCAGACAGGGAGTCTACGAGCAGTACTTC. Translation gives CATSRQGVYEQYF.

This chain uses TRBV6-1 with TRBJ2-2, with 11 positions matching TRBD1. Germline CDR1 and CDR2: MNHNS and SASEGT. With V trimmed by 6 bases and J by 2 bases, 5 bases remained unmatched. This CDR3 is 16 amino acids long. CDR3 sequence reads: CASRAGTGGNTGELFF. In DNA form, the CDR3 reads TGTGCCAGCAGGGCCGGGACAGGGGGAAACACCGGGGAGCTGTTTTTT.

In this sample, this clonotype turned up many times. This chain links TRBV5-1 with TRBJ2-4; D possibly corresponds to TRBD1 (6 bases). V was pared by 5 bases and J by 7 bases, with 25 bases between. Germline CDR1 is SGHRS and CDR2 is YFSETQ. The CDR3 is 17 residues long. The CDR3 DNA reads TGCGCCAGCAGGGGATGGGGGCAATCCCGAAGGACGAACATTCAGTACTTC. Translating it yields CASRGWGQSRRTNIQYF.

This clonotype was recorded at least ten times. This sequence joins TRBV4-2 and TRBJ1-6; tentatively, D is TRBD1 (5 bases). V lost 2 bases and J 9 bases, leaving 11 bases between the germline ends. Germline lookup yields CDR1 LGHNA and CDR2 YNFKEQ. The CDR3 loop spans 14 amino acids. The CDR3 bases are TGTGCCAGCAGCCAACAATACGGGGGTTCACCCCTCCACTTT. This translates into CASSQQYGGSPLHF.

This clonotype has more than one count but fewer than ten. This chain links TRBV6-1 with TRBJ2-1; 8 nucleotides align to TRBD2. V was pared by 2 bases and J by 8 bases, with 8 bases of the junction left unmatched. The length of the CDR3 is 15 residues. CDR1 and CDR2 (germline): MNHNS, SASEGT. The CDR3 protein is CASSERRAGVDEQFF. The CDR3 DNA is TGTGCCAGCAGTGAACGTAGAGCGGGAGTCGATGAGCAGTTCTTC.

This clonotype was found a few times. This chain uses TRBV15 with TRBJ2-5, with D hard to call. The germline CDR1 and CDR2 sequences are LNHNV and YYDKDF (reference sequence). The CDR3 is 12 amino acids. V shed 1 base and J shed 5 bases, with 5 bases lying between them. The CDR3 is CATSRGMETQYF. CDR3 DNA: TGTGCCACCAGCAGAGGTATGGAGACCCAGTACTTC.

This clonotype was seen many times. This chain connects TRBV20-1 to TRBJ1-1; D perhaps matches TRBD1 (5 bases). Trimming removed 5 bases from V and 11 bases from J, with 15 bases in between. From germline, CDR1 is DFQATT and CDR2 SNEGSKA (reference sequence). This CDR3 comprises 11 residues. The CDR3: CSAAGGKGAFF. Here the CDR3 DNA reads TGCAGTGCTGCCGGGGGTAAGGGGGCTTTCTTT.

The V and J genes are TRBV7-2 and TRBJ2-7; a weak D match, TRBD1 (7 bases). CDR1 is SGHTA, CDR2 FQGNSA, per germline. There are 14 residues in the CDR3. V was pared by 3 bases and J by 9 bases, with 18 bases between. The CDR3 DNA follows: TGTGCCAGCAGCTTGGAAACAGGGGACTCGGGGCAGTACTTC. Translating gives CASSLETGDSGQYF.

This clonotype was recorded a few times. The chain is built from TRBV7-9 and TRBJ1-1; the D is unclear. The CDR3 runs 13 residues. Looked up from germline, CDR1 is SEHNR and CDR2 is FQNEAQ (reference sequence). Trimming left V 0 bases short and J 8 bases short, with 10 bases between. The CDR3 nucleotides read TGTGCCAGCAGCTTAGCCACAGCGGTGGAAGCTTTCTTT. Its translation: CASSLATAVEAFF.

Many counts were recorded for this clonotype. The CDR3 bases are TGTGCCAGCAGCTTCACAGGGGGCAGAGAGACCCAGTACTTC. Amino acids: CASSFTGGRETQYF. The V call is TRBV28, the J call TRBJ2-5; 9 bases map to TRBD1. The CDR3 loop spans 14 amino acids. CDR1 is MDHEN and CDR2 is SYDVKM in the germline V gene. V shed 6 bases and J 4 bases; nucleotides not matched to a gene: 6.